A selection of T cell receptor beta chains follows, all from one sample in a study of cytomegalovirus exposure and HLA in healthy donors. Here immunoSEQ multiplex PCR was the method, and the copy in TCRdb shows in-frame clones only, minus some. The profile shows 150,000 to 200,000 clones, around 83% of them singletons. Source material: PBMCs. Source of these receptors: a young man in good health and CMV-seropositive. The conserved cysteine and the conserved F or W are not part of the CDR3 here.

>TRBV27
ASSFILSGGDTQY
>TRBV19
ASSIWGSNTEAF
>TRBV15
ATSRDMQPQH
>TRBV7-2
ASSLGGAILRQY
>TRBV7-3
ASSGTGVTTEAF
>TRBV29-1
SVGPGQGDEAF
>TRBV29-1
SVGGRDNQPQH
>TRBV18
ASSAGTGYNEQF
>TRBV5-4
ASSINSGGGAYEQY
>TRBV6-5
ASSYSGGRGEQF
>TRBV4-3
ASSQDLGTGGEKLF
>TRBV13
ASSFSRGPFEQY
>TRBV29-1
SDWTGQSNTEAF
>TRBV11-2
ASSLSLAVTDTQY
>TRBV7-9
ASSPTSGGGTDTQY
>TRBV15
ATSSIAGGHWETQY
>TRBV10-3
AIQRGETDTQY
>TRBV9
ASSVDDGGEAFETQY
>TRBV11-3
ASSLDGDRMNTEAF
>TRBV29-1
SVEDRGPSYT
>TRBV9
ASSGSSRGPSYNEQF
>TRBV7-8
ASSFQGASETQY
>TRBV7-6
ASTSGTGPGKLF
>TRBV9
ASSVGGGPYNEQF
>TRBV7-6
ASSPAGLYNEQF
>TRBV7-3
ASSLGTSGGMGETQY
>TRBV7-2
ASSEGGGATYEQY
>TRBV2
ASRPPAREQY
>TRBV27
ASSSPRTRDNEQF
>TRBV14
ASSQAAGAGELF
>TRBV6-6
ASRSTVNSGNTIY
>TRBV19
ASTPGLTGEAF
>TRBV12-5
ASGLTPRGGNTIY
>TRBV27
ASIRGGQYNEQF
>TRBV6-5
ASRLGQGTYEQY
>TRBV14
ASSLGQGGEKLF